This TCR beta chain was obtained from a study of cytotoxic CD8 clonotypes in ibrutinib-treated CLL. General study results and limits: Timing of sampling differed between sustained-remission and progressing patients. Clonality showed a rise at ibrutinib response that reversed toward baseline at progression. Measured clonality at baseline was greater than in age-matched healthy donors and tracked with circulating CD8+ T-cell counts.

Depth targeted 1 in 200,000 to 1 in 1 million T cells, averaging approximately 10x coverage per clonotype. TCRdb's table, derived via immunoSEQ multiplex PCR, lists solely in-frame clones and lacks some. Found here are 70,000 to 85,000 clones, over 75% of them singletons; the top ten hold 7.5% to 9.5%. Trimming removed 0 bases at V and 0 bases at J, with 8 bases between. CDR3 length: 15 residues. Germline-derived CDR1 and CDR2 are SGHRS and YFSETQ. About this clone: Antigen: not known.

This sequence was found in a human donor with chronic lymphocytic leukemia. The V call is TRBV5-1, the J call TRBJ2-3, with D hard to call. Sequencing used PBMCs, obtained at disease progression, from a patient treated with ibrutinib. CDR3: CASSLVRPSTDTQYF. The DNA for the CDR3 is TGCGCCAGCAGCTTGGTCCGACCTAGCACAGATACGCAGTATTTT.